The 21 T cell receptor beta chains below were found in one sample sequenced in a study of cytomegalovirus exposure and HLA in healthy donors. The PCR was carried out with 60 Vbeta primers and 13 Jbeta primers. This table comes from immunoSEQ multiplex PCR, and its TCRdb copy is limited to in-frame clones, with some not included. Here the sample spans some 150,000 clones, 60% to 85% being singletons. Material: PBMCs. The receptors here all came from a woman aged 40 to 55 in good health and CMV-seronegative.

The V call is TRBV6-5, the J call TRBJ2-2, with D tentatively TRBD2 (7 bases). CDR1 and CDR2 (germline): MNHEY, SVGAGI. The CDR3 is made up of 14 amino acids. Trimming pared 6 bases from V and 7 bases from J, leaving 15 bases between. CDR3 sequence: CASSPGGAVGELFF. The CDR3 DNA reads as TGTGCCAGCAGCCCGGGGGGCGCGGTCGGGGAGCTGTTTTTT.

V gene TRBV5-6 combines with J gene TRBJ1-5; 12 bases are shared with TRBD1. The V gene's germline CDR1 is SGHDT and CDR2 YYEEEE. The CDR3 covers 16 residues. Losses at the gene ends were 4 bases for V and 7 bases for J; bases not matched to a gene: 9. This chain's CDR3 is CASSTRDRGHQQPQHF. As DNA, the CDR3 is TGTGCCAGCAGCACCCGGGACAGGGGGCATCAGCAGCCCCAGCATTTT.

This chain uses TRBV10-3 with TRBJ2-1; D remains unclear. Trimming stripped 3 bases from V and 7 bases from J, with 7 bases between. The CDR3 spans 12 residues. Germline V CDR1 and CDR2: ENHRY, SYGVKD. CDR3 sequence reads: CAISDKSNEQFF. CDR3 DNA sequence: TGTGCCATCAGTGATAAGAGTAATGAGCAGTTCTTC.

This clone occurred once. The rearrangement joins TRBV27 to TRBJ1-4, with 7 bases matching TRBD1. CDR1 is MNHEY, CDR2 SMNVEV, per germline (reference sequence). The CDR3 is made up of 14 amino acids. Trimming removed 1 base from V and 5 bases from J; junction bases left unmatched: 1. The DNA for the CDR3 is TGTGCCAGCAGTTTATGGGGACAGAATGAAAAACTGTTTTTT. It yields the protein CASSLWGQNEKLFF.

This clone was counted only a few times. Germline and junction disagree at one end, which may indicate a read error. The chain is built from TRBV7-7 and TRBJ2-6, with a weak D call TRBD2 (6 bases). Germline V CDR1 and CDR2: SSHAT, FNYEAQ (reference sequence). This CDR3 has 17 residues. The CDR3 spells CASSPPHGSSGANVLTF. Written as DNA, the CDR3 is TGTGCTAGCAGCCCCCCCCACGGGAGCTCTGGGGCCAACGTCCTGACTTTC.

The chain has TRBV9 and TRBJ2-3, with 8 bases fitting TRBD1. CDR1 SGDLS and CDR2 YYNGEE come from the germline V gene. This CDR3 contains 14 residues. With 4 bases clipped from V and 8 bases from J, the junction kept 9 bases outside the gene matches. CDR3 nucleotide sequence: TGTGCCAGCAGCTTCCCAGGGGGCGAGGGTACGCAGTATTTT. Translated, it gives CASSFPGGEGTQYF.

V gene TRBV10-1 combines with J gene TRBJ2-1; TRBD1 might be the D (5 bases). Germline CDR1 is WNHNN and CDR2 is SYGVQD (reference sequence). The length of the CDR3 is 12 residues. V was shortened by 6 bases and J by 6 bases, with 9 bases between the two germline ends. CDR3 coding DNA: TGCGCCAGCAGCCGACAGATCAATGAGCAGTTCTTC. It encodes CASSRQINEQFF.

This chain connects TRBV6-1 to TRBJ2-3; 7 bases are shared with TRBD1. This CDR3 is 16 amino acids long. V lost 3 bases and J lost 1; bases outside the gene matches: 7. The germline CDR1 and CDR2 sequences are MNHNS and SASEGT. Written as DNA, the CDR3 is TGTGCCAGCAGTGAGCTTAGGGGGCTGGGCACAGATACGCAGTATTTT. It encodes CASSELRGLGTDTQYF.

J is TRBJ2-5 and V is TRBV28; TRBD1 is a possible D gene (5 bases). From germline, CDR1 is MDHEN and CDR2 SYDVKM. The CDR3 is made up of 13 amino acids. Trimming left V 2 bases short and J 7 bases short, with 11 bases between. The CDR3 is CASSLQGRGTQYF. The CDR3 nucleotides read TGTGCCAGCAGTTTACAGGGCCGCGGGACCCAGTACTTC.

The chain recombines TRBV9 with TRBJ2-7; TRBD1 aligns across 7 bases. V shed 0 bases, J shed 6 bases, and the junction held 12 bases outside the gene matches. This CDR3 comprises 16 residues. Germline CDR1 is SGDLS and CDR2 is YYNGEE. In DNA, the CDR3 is TGTGCCAGCAGCGTAGGAGGGTCGGGACAGTTCGGCGAGCAGTACTTC. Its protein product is CASSVGGSGQFGEQYF.

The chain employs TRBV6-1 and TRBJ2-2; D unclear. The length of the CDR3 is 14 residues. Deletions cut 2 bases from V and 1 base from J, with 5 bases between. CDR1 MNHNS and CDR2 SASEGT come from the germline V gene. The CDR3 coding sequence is TGTGCCAGCAGTGAACTCAGGAACACCGGGGAGCTGTTTTTT. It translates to CASSELRNTGELFF.

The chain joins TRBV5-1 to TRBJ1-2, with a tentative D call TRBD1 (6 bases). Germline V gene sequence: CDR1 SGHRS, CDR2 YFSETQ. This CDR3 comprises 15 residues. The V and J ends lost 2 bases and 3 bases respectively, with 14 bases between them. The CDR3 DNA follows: TGCGCCAGCAGCTTTAAGGGGGTCTTGGACTATGGCTACACCTTC. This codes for CASSFKGVLDYGYTF.

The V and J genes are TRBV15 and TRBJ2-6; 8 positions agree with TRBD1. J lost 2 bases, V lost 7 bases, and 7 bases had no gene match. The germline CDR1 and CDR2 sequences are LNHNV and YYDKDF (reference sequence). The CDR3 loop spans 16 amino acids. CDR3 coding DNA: TGTGCCACCAACAGGGGGGACTTTCCTGGGGCCAACGTCCTGACTTTC. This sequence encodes CATNRGDFPGANVLTF.

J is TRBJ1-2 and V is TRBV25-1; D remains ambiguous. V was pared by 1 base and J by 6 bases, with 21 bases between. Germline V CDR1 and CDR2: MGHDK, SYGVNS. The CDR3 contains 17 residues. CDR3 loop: CASSEFLYSGGLNGYTF. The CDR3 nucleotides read TGTGCCAGCAGTGAATTTTTGTACTCGGGCGGGTTGAATGGCTACACCTTC.

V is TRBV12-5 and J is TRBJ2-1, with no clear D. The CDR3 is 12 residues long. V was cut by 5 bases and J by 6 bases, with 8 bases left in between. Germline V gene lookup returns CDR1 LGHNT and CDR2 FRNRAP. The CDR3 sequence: CASGNQRNEQFF. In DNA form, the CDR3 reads TGTGCTAGTGGTAACCAGCGCAATGAGCAGTTCTTC.

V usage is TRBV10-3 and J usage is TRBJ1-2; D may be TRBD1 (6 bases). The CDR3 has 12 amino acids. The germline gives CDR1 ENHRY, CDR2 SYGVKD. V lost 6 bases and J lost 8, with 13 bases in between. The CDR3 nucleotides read TGTGCCATCAGACAGGGAGGGGAAGGCTACACCTTC. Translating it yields CAIRQGGEGYTF.

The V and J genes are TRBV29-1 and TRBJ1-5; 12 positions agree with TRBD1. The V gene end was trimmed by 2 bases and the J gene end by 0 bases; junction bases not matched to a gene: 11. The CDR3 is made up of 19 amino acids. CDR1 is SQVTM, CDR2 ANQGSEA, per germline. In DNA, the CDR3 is TGCAGCGTTGAAATCCGGGACAGGGGGCACGGGTGTAGCAATCAGCCCCAGCATTTT. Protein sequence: CSVEIRDRGHGCSNQPQHF.

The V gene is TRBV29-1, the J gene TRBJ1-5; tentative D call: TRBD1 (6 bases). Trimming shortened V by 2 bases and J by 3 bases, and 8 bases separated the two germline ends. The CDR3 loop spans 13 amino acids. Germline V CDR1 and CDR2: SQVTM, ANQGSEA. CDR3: CSVEQGHNQPQHF. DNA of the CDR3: TGCAGCGTTGAACAGGGACACAATCAGCCCCAGCATTTT.

The chain's CDR3 is CASRGQRNQPQHF. The CDR3 region has the DNA TGTGCCAGTCGTGGTCAACGGAATCAGCCCCAGCATTTT. The chain joins TRBV6-5 to TRBJ1-5; D uncertain. Looked up from germline, CDR1 is MNHEY and CDR2 is SVGAGI. V lost 9 bases and J 4 bases, leaving 13 bases between the germline ends. The CDR3 loop spans 13 amino acids.

The DNA of the CDR3 is TGTGCCAGCAGTTCCTCCGGGGGTCGCACAGATACGCAGTATTTT. Its protein is CASSSSGGRTDTQYF. The chain has TRBV6-5 and TRBJ2-3, with TRBD2 as a possible D gene (6 bases). Germline V lookup: CDR1 MNHEY, CDR2 SVGAGI. V lost 4 bases and J lost 1, with 12 bases in between. The CDR3 is 15 amino acids.

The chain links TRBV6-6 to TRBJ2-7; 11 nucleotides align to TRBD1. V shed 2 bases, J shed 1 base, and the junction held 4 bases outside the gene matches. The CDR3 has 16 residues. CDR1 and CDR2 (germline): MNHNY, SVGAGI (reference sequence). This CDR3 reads CASSYRGQGVSYEQYF. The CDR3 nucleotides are TGTGCCAGCAGTTACCGGGGACAGGGGGTTTCCTACGAGCAGTACTTC.